Each of the 30 T cell receptor gamma chains below was sequenced from the same sample in a study of Vδ1+ human thymocytes. No antigen has been identified for these receptors. General study points: Highly polyclonal TRG and TRD repertoires with Gaussian CDR3 length distributions appeared in thymus.

The template was reverse-transcribed extracted RNA. Pooled V-gene forward primers with one constant-region reverse primer generated the CDR3 amplicons by multiplex PCR. TCRdb re-processed the multiplex PCR reads via CATT. The sample includes under 25,000 gamma-chain clones, 12% to 15% seen only once; the top ten take under 2%. The sequencing sample was made of Vdelta1+ gamma-delta thymocytes from the thymus. Subset specified: FACS-sorted CD3+ TCRalphabeta- TCRVdelta1+ TCRVdelta2- thymocytes. The source of these receptors is a child under two years old who had congenital heart surgery.

V and J are TRGV9 and TRGJP1. Germline CDR1 is GITISATS and CDR2 is ISYDGTV (reference sequence). The V gene end was trimmed by 0 bases and the J gene end by 7 bases; junction bases not matched to a gene: 11. This CDR3 is built from 16 residues. The DNA for the CDR3 is TGTGCCTTGTGGGAGGTGCAAGTCCCCAATGGTTGGTTCAAGATATTT. It codes for CALWEVQVPNGWFKIF.

This clone came up a few times. The chain employs TRGV2 and TRGJ1 or TRGJ2. With 4 bases clipped from V and 2 bases from J, the junction kept 11 bases outside the gene matches. This CDR3 region has 15 residues. Germline CDR1 reads EGSNGY; CDR2 reads YDSYNSKV. The CDR3 sequence is CATWEFDRDYYKKLF. The CDR3, as DNA: TGTGCCACCTGGGAATTCGACAGGGATTATTATAAGAAACTCTTT.

The chain has TRGV2 and TRGJ1 or TRGJ2. V shed 0 bases, J shed 9 bases, and the junction held 5 bases outside the gene matches. The V gene's germline CDR1 is EGSNGY and CDR2 YDSYNSKV. The CDR3 totals 12 residues. CDR3 region: CATWDGCLKKLF. Written as DNA, the CDR3 is TGTGCCACCTGGGACGGGTGCCTTAAGAAACTCTTT.

The chain joins TRGV5 to TRGJP2. The CDR3 spans 17 residues. The V gene end was trimmed by 0 bases and the J gene end by 2 bases; junction bases not matched to a gene: 9. Germline CDR1 is VINAFY and CDR2 is YDVSNSKD. The CDR3 DNA reads TGTGCCACCTGGGACAGGCCAGGGGGCAGTAGTGATTGGATCAAGACGTTT. This codes for CATWDRPGGSSDWIKTF.

This clone has a handful of counts. The chain recombines TRGV8 with TRGJ1 or TRGJ2. Germline trimming cut 3 bases from V and 10 bases from J; bases unmatched to any gene: 9. Germline values: CDR1 VENAVY, CDR2 YDSYNSRV. CDR3 size: 12 residues. Written as DNA, the CDR3 is TGTGCCACCTGGGATTTAGGGAAGAAGAAACTCTTT. Protein sequence: CATWDLGKKKLF.

V is TRGV3 and J is TRGJ1 or TRGJ2. The V segment lost 2 bases and the J segment 5 bases; nucleotides outside the gene matches: 15. Germline assignment: CDR1 VTNTFY and CDR2 YDVSTARD (reference sequence). The CDR3 extends over 16 amino acids. This CDR3 reads CATWDKGRLLDYKKLF. The CDR3 DNA reads as TGTGCCACCTGGGACAAGGGAAGGCTTTTAGATTATAAGAAACTCTTT.

The chain employs TRGV4 and TRGJ1 or TRGJ2. Germline V gives CDR1 EGSTGY, CDR2 YDSYTSSV. This CDR3 spans 15 amino acids. V shed 2 bases, J shed 0 bases, and the junction held 7 bases outside the gene matches. CDR3 residues: CATWDAPTNYYKKLF. The CDR3 DNA reads TGTGCCACCTGGGATGCCCCGACGAATTATTATAAGAAACTCTTT.

J is TRGJ1 or TRGJ2 and V is TRGV4. This CDR3 is 14 amino acids long. The ends lost 0 bases at V and 11 bases at J; junction bases unmatched: 13. Germline CDR1 is EGSTGY and CDR2 is YDSYTSSV. The CDR3 bases are TGTGCCACCTGGGATGGGCCTCTCGGGAAGGAGAAACTCTTT. It specifies CATWDGPLGKEKLF.

This clone was seen only a few times. The chain is built from TRGV4 and TRGJP2. CDR1 and CDR2 from the germline V gene are EGSTGY and YDSYTSSV. The CDR3 is 14 amino acids. Trimming cost V 6 bases and J 11 bases; bases outside gene matches: 15. The CDR3 bases are TGTGCCACCTGGACCCAACAGATTGCGTGGATCAAGACGTTT. Translation gives CATWTQQIAWIKTF.

The table lists this clone with a few counts. The same CDR3 also results from other DNA sequences found in this sample. This chain uses TRGV9 with TRGJ1 or TRGJ2. V trimming: 1 base; J trimming: 3 bases; junction bases outside the gene matches: 6. Per germline, CDR1 GITISATS and CDR2 ISYDGTV (reference sequence). This CDR3 comprises 14 residues. The CDR3 loop is CALWEVPTYYKKLF. Written as DNA, the CDR3 is TGTGCCTTGTGGGAGGTTCCGACTTATTATAAGAAACTCTTT.

This chain joins TRGV5 and TRGJ1 or TRGJ2. CDR3 length: 10 amino acids. Germline loops: CDR1 VINAFY, CDR2 YDVSNSKD. Trimming cost V 5 bases and J 9 bases; bases outside gene matches: 4. As DNA, the CDR3 is TGTGCCACCTGGGTCCTTAAGAAACTCTTT. This gives the protein CATWVLKKLF.

A note on this clone: The junction does not match germline at one end; this may be a read error. The rearrangement joins TRGV5 to TRGJ1 or TRGJ2. CDR3 length: 13 residues. Germline lookup yields CDR1 VINAFY and CDR2 YDVSNSKD. This CDR3 is CAAWELGVHKKLF. The CDR3 coding sequence is TGTGCCGCCTGGGAGTTAGGGGTTCATAAGAAACTCTTT.

This clone was counted a few times. The rearrangement joins TRGV2 to TRGJ1 or TRGJ2. CDR1 and CDR2 from the germline V gene are EGSNGY and YDSYNSKV. The CDR3 length is 10 residues. V dropped 5 bases and J dropped 16; count of bases not matched to a gene: 11. For the CDR3, the DNA is TGTGCCACCTGGGGTCGTAATAGGCTCTTT. Translating it yields CATWGRNRLF.

V and J are TRGV5 and TRGJ1 or TRGJ2. This CDR3 comprises 14 residues. J gave up 3 bases and V 0 bases, and 5 bases lay outside the gene matches. Germline CDR1 reads VINAFY; CDR2 reads YDVSNSKD. The CDR3 DNA sequence: TGTGCCACCTGGGACAGGTTAACTTATTATAAGAAACTCTTT. Translating gives CATWDRLTYYKKLF.

The chain employs TRGV9 and TRGJ1 or TRGJ2. The CDR3 sequence is 19 residues long. V shed 0 bases and J 0 bases; nucleotides not matched to a gene: 17. Germline assignment: CDR1 GITISATS and CDR2 ISYDGTV (reference sequence). CDR3: CALWEVPPEIRPNYYKKLF. In DNA form, the CDR3 reads TGTGCCTTGTGGGAGGTGCCTCCCGAAATTCGACCGAATTATTATAAGAAACTCTTT.

This clone occurred a few times. Distinct nucleotide sequences in the sample also encode this CDR3. V and J are TRGV9 and TRGJ1 or TRGJ2. J was trimmed by 8 bases and V by 3 bases; bases with no gene match: 4. Germline V CDR1 and CDR2: GITISATS, ISYDGTV (reference sequence). The CDR3 sequence is 11 residues long. The CDR3 nucleotides are TGTGCCTTGTGGGAGCCCGATAAGAAACTCTTT. Translated: CALWEPDKKLF.

V is TRGV4 and J is TRGJ1 or TRGJ2. CDR1 is EGSTGY, CDR2 YDSYTSSV, per germline. The CDR3 runs 10 residues. The V gene end was trimmed by 2 bases and the J gene end by 16 bases; junction bases not matched to a gene: 8. As DNA, the CDR3 is TGTGCCACCTGGGATGACGTGATGCTCTTT. Amino acids: CATWDDVMLF.

This clone was counted between two and nine times. The V call is TRGV9, the J call TRGJ1 or TRGJ2. Germline loops: CDR1 GITISATS, CDR2 ISYDGTV (reference sequence). CDR3 length: 14 residues. V lost 0 bases and J lost 3; bases outside the gene matches: 5. The CDR3 DNA follows: TGTGCCTTGTGGGAGGTGGGGATTTATTATAAGAAACTCTTT. Amino acids: CALWEVGIYYKKLF.

The J gene is TRGJ1 or TRGJ2, the V gene TRGV3. J lost 7 bases, V lost 3 bases, and 9 bases had no gene match. Looked up from germline, CDR1 is VTNTFY and CDR2 is YDVSTARD (reference sequence). This CDR3 has 13 amino acids. The CDR3 coding sequence is TGTGCCACCTGGGACCCCCTGGGCTATAAGAAACTCTTT. Protein product: CATWDPLGYKKLF.

The chain uses TRGV5 and TRGJ1 or TRGJ2. V lost 5 bases, J lost 8 bases, and 6 bases stayed unmatched. The CDR3 contains 11 residues. Germline assignment: CDR1 VINAFY and CDR2 YDVSNSKD. CDR3 protein: CATWARDKKLF. Here the CDR3 DNA reads TGTGCCACCTGGGCCAGAGATAAGAAACTCTTT.

Worth noting for this clone: The junction shows a germline mismatch at one end, possibly a read error. The V call is TRGV4, the J call TRGJ1 or TRGJ2. Germline lookup yields CDR1 EGSTGY and CDR2 YDSYTSSV. The CDR3 is 12 amino acids. The CDR3 DNA reads TGTGCCACCTGGAATGGCTTCTATAAGAAACTCTTT. Translating it yields CATWNGFYKKLF.

This clone has more than one count but fewer than ten. Mismatch with germline at one junction end may stem from a read error. This chain connects TRGV8 to TRGJ1 or TRGJ2. Germline CDR1 VENAVY, CDR2 YDSYNSRV. The CDR3 is 11 amino acids. CDR3 coding DNA: TGTGCCGCCTGGGACCGTTATAAGAAACTCTTT. Translated, it gives CAAWDRYKKLF.

J is TRGJP2 and V is TRGV2. V was clipped by 9 bases and J by 0 bases; unmatched bases: 7. Germline V CDR1 and CDR2: EGSNGY, YDSYNSKV. The CDR3 consists of 14 residues. CDR3 loop: CATVAYSSDWIKTF. CDR3 sequence (DNA): TGTGCCACCGTAGCCTATAGTAGTGATTGGATCAAGACGTTT.

Details on this clone: This sequence may be a read error, since a much larger clone differs from it by one base. J is TRGJ1 or TRGJ2 and V is TRGV3. V shed 0 bases and J 7 bases; nucleotides not matched to a gene: 6. The CDR3 sequence is 13 residues long. The germline CDR1 and CDR2 sequences are VTNTFY and YDVSTARD (reference sequence). The chain's CDR3 is CATWDRRGYKKLF. For the CDR3, the DNA is TGTGCCACCTGGGACAGGCGGGGCTATAAGAAACTCTTT.

This clone was seen a handful of times. The chain combines TRGV9 with TRGJ1 or TRGJ2. J gave up 9 bases and V 0 bases, and 8 bases lay outside the gene matches. This CDR3 region has 13 residues. CDR1 GITISATS and CDR2 ISYDGTV come from the germline V gene (reference sequence). The CDR3 coding sequence is TGTGCCTTGTGGGAGGTGCCGGCCTTTAAGAAACTCTTT. It yields the protein CALWEVPAFKKLF.

This clone turned up a few times. The chain employs TRGV4 and TRGJ1 or TRGJ2. This CDR3 is built from 13 residues. V was clipped by 6 bases and J by 4 bases; unmatched bases: 9. The germline V gene has CDR1 EGSTGY and CDR2 YDSYTSSV. CDR3 residues: CATWKKVYYKKLF. Here the CDR3 DNA reads TGTGCCACCTGGAAGAAGGTGTATTATAAGAAACTCTTT.

The chain recombines TRGV5 with TRGJP2. The CDR3 is 14 residues long. Germline CDR1 reads VINAFY; CDR2 reads YDVSNSKD. V gave up 4 bases and J gave up 7 bases; unmatched junction bases: 9. DNA for the CDR3: TGTGCCACCTGGGATAAAGTCGATGATTGGATCAAGACGTTT. Its translation: CATWDKVDDWIKTF.

On this clone itself: The identical CDR3 is also encoded by other nucleotide sequences in the sample. The chain uses TRGV5 and TRGJ1 or TRGJ2. V dropped 0 bases and J dropped 7; count of bases not matched to a gene: 6. This CDR3 has 13 amino acids. In germline, CDR1 is VINAFY, CDR2 YDVSNSKD. The CDR3 bases are TGTGCCACCTGGGACAGGCGATACTATAAGAAACTCTTT. Residues: CATWDRRYYKKLF.

This clone occurred a few times. This sample includes further DNA sequences coding for the same CDR3. The V call is TRGV9, the J call TRGJ1 or TRGJ2. V was pared by 0 bases and J by 4 bases, with 6 bases of the junction left unmatched. Per germline, CDR1 GITISATS and CDR2 ISYDGTV (reference sequence). The CDR3 extends over 14 amino acids. CDR3 protein: CALWEVRIYYKKLF. CDR3 sequence (DNA): TGTGCCTTGTGGGAGGTGCGGATCTATTATAAGAAACTCTTT.

The rearrangement links TRGV9 to TRGJ1 or TRGJ2. V lost 4 bases, J lost 4 bases, and 10 bases stayed unmatched. CDR1 and CDR2 (germline): GITISATS, ISYDGTV (reference sequence). The CDR3 consists of 14 residues. The CDR3 sequence is CALWEGGFYYKKLF. The CDR3 nucleotides read TGTGCCTTGTGGGAAGGAGGGTTCTATTATAAGAAACTCTTT.